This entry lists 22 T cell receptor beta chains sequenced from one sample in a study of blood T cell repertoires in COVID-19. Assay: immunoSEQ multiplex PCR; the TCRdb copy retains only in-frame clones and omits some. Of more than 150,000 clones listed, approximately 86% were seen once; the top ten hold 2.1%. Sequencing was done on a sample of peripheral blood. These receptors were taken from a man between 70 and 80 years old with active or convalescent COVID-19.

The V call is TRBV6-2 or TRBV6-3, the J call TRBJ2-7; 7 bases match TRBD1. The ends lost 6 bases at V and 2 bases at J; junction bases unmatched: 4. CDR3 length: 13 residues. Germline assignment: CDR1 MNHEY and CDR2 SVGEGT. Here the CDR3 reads CASSRQGTYEQYF. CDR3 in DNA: TGTGCCAGCAGCCGACAGGGAACCTACGAGCAGTACTTC.

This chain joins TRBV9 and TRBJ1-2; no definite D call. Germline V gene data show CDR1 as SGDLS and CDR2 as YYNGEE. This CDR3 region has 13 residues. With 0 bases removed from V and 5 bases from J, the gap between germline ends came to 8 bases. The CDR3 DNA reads TGTGCCAGCAGCGTAGATGCGACTTATGGCTACACCTTC. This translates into CASSVDATYGYTF.

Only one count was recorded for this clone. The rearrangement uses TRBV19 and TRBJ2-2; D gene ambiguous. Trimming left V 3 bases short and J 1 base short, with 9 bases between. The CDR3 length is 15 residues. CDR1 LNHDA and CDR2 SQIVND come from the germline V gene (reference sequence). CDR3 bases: TGTGCCAGTAGTATGCGGTCGGGGAACACCGGGGAGCTGTTTTTT. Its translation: CASSMRSGNTGELFF.

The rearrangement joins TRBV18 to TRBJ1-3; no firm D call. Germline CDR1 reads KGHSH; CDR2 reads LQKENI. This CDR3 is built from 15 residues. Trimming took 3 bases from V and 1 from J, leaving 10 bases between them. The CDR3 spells CASSPRTESGNTIYF. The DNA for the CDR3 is TGTGCCAGCTCACCCAGAACAGAGTCTGGAAACACCATATATTTT. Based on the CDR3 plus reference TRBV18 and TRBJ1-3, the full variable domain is NAGVMQNPRHLVRRRGQEARLRCSPMKGHSHVYWYRQLPEEGLKFMVYLQKENIIDESGMPKERFSAEFPKEGPSILRIQQVVRGDSAAYFCASSPRTESGNTIYFGEGSWLTVV.

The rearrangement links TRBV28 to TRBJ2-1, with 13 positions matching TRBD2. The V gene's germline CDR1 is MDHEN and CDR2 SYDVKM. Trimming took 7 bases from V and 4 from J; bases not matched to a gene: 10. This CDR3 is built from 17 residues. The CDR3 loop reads CASTARSGLAGYNEQFF. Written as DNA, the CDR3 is TGTGCCAGCACCGCCCGCTCGGGACTAGCGGGGTACAATGAGCAGTTCTTC.

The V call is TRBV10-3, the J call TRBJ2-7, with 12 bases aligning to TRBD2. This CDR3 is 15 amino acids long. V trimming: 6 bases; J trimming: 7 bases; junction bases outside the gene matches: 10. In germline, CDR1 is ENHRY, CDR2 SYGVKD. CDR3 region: CAISPRLAGVEEQYF. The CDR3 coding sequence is TGTGCCATCAGCCCTCGACTAGCGGGGGTTGAAGAGCAGTACTTC.

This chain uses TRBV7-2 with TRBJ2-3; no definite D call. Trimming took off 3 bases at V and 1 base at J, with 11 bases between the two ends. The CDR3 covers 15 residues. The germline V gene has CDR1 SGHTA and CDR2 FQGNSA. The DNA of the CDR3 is TGTGCCAGCAGCTTCTCTCGATCAGGCACAGATACGCAGTATTTT. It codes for CASSFSRSGTDTQYF.

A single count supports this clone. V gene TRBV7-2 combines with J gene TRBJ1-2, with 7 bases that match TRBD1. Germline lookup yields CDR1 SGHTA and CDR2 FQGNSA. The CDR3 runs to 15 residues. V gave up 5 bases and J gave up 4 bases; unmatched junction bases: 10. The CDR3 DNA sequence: TGTGCCAGCAGCCCACCAACAGGGGTTCTCTATGGCTACACCTTC. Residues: CASSPPTGVLYGYTF.

The CDR3 protein is CSGRGHGTNEKLFF. The CDR3 DNA is TGCAGCGGGCGGGGCCACGGAACTAATGAAAAACTGTTTTTT. The V call is TRBV29-1, the J call TRBJ1-4, with a weak D call TRBD1 (5 bases). Germline lookup yields CDR1 SQVTM and CDR2 ANQGSEA. This CDR3 spans 14 amino acids. V lost 7 bases, J lost 1 base, and 13 bases lay in between.

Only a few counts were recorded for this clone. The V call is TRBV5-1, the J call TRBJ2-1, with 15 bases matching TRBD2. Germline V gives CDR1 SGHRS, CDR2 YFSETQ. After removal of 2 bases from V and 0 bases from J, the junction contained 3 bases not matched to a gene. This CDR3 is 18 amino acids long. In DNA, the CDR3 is TGCGCCAGCAGCTTCGGACTAGCGGGAGGGCTCTCCTACAATGAGCAGTTCTTC. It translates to CASSFGLAGGLSYNEQFF.

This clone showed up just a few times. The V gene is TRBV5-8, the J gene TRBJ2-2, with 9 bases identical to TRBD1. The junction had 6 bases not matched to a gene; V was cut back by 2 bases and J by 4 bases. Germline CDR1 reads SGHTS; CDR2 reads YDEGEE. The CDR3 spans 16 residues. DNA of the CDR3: TGTGCCAGCAGCTTCCGGGACAGGGAAACCACCGGGGAGCTGTTTTTT. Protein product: CASSFRDRETTGELFF.

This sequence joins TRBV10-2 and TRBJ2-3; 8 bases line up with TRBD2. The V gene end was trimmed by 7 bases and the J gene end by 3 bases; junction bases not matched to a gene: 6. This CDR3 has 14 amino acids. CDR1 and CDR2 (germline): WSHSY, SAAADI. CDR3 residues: CASTTGGQTDTQYF. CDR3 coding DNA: TGCGCCAGCACTACGGGGGGGCAGACAGATACGCAGTATTTT.

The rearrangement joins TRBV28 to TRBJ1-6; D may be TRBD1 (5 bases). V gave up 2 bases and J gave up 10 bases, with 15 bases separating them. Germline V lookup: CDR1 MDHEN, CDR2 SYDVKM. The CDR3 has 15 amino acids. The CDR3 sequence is CASSLAGLRMSPLHF. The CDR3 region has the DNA TGTGCCAGCAGTTTAGCAGGGTTAAGAATGTCACCCCTCCACTTT.

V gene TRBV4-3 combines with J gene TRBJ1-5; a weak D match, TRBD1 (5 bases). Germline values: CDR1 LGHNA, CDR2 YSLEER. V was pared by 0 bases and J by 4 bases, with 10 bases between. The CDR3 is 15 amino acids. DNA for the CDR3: TGCGCCAGCAGCCAAGATTCGCGGGGGAATCAGCCCCAGCATTTT. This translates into CASSQDSRGNQPQHF.

CDR3: CAYQRGPADTQYF. DNA for the CDR3: TGTGCCTACCAGCGGGGGCCCGCAGATACGCAGTATTTT. The chain couples TRBV30 to TRBJ2-3; 8 nucleotides align to TRBD2. V lost 7 bases, J lost 4 bases, and 7 bases stayed unmatched. The CDR3 runs to 13 residues. Germline V lookup: CDR1 GTSNPN, CDR2 SVGIG (reference sequence).

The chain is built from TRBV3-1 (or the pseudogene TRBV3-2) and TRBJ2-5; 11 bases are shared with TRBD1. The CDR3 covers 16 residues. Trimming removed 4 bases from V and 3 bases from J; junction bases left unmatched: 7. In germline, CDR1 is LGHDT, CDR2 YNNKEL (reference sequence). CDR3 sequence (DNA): TGTGCCAGCAGCCCCTTGAGGGGACAGGGGGAAGAGACCCAGTACTTC. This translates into CASSPLRGQGEETQYF.

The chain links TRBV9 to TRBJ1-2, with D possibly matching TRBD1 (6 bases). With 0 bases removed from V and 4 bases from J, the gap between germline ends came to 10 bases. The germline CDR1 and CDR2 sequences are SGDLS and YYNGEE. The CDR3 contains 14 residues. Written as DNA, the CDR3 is TGTGCCAGCAGCGTAGCAGGGGAACCCTATGGCTACACCTTC. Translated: CASSVAGEPYGYTF.

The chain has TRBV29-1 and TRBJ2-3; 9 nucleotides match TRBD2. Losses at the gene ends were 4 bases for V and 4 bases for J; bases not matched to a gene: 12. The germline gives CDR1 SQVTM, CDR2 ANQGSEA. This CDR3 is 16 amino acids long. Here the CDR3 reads CSVGRLTSGWADTQYF. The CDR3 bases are TGCAGCGTTGGCCGATTGACTAGCGGCTGGGCAGATACGCAGTATTTT.

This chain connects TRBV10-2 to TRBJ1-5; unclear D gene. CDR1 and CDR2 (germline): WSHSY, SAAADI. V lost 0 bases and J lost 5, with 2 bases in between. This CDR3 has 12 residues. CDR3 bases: TGCGCCAGCAGTGAGTCCTATCAGCCCCAGCATTTT. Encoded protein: CASSESYQPQHF.

The CDR3: CAISKGQRETQYF. Written as DNA, the CDR3 is TGTGCCATCAGCAAAGGACAGAGAGAGACCCAGTACTTC. The genes are TRBV10-3 and TRBJ2-5, with a tentative D call TRBD1 (6 bases). This CDR3 comprises 13 residues. Trimming shortened V by 6 bases and J by 4 bases, and 12 bases separated the two germline ends. The germline V gene encodes CDR1 ENHRY and CDR2 SYGVKD.

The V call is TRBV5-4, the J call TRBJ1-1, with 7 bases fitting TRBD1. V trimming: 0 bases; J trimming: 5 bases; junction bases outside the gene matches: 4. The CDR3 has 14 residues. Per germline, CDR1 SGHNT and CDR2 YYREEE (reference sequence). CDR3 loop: CASSLGGGGTEAFF. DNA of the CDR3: TGTGCCAGCAGCTTGGGAGGGGGCGGGACTGAAGCTTTCTTT.

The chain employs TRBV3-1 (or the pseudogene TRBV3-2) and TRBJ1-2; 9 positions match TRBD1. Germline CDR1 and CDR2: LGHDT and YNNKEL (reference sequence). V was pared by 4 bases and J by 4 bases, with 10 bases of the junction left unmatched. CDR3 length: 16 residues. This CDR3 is CASSRTSGTGIYGYTF. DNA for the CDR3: TGTGCCAGCAGCCGCACTTCCGGGACAGGGATCTATGGCTACACCTTC.